These 14 T cell receptor beta chains were sequenced from one sample in a study of OX40 agonist ivuxolimab in advanced cancers. Sequencing used immunoSEQ multiplex PCR; TCRdb keeps in-frame clones, though not all of them. In the table there are 50,000 to 70,000 clones, more than 75% of which are singletons. The sequenced sample was CD4+ or CD8+ T cells sorted from blood, obtained in a trial of the OX40 agonist ivuxolimab. Source of these receptors: an adult with an advanced solid tumor such as melanoma, head and neck, liver or kidney cancer.

The chain carries TRBV6-5 and TRBJ2-7; 13 bases are shared with TRBD2. Trimming took 2 bases from V and 6 from J; bases not matched to a gene: 4. The CDR3 has 15 residues. Germline V gene lookup returns CDR1 MNHEY and CDR2 SVGAGI. CDR3 loop: CASSYRTSGRSEQYF. The CDR3 nucleotides read TGTGCCAGCAGTTACAGGACTAGCGGGAGAAGCGAGCAGTACTTC.

The chain combines TRBV12-2 with TRBJ2-1; whether TRBD1, the table's D call, matches the DNA was not checked. TRBV12-2 is annotated as a pseudogene. The CDR3 extends over 16 amino acids. The CDR3 coding sequence is TGTGCAAGTCGCTTAGTACCCCAGGGGAAGCACAATGAGCAGTTCTTC. Translated: CASRLVPQGKHNEQFF.

The chain employs TRBV7-2 and TRBJ1-2; 11 bases match TRBD1. Germline loops: CDR1 SGHTA, CDR2 FQGNSA. J gave up 4 bases and V 0 bases, and 4 bases lay outside the gene matches. CDR3 length: 16 amino acids. The CDR3 is CASSLAGGQGVYGYTF. In nucleotides, the CDR3 is TGTGCCAGCAGCTTAGCCGGGGGACAGGGGGTCTATGGCTACACCTTC.

The V and J genes are TRBV29-1 and TRBJ2-3; 7 bases map to TRBD1. The J segment lost 5 bases and the V segment lost 6 bases, leaving 8 bases of the junction unmatched. The V gene's germline CDR1 is SQVTM and CDR2 ANQGSEA. The CDR3 contains 13 residues. CDR3 sequence reads: CSVDGQVGDTQYF. CDR3 sequence (DNA): TGCAGCGTAGATGGACAGGTGGGAGATACGCAGTATTTT.

This clone showed up just once. This chain uses TRBV25-1 with TRBJ1-5; possible D gene TRBD1, 6 bases. CDR3 size: 16 residues. Looked up from germline, CDR1 is MGHDK and CDR2 is SYGVNS. V was trimmed by 0 bases and J by 4 bases, leaving 13 bases between them. CDR3 coding DNA: TGTGCCAGCAGTGAATACCGACAGGTTACAAATCAGCCCCAGCATTTT. Its protein product is CASSEYRQVTNQPQHF.

Remarks on this clone: A read error may produce the germline difference seen at one junction end. The chain couples TRBV7-9 to TRBJ1-6, with 8 positions matching TRBD1. Germline V lookup: CDR1 SEHNR, CDR2 FQNEAQ (reference sequence). There are 14 residues in the CDR3. The DNA for the CDR3 is TGTGCCAGCAGCCCAAGACAGGGGATCTCACCCCTCCGCTTT. Its protein is CASSPRQGISPLRF.

In this sample, this clone turned up a few times. This chain joins TRBV25-1 and TRBJ1-2; D gene uncertain. The CDR3 has 13 residues. Per the germline V gene, CDR1 is MGHDK and CDR2 is SYGVNS. Trimming took 4 bases from V and 2 from J, leaving 8 bases between them. The CDR3 DNA reads as TGTGCCAGCAGTGGGCGACAAAACTATGGCTACACCTTC. It yields the protein CASSGRQNYGYTF.

The rearrangement uses TRBV14 and TRBJ1-5; no clear D. This CDR3 is 14 amino acids long. Trimming removed 1 base from V and 9 bases from J, with 13 bases in between. CDR1 and CDR2 from the germline V gene are SGHDN and FVKESK. CDR3 DNA sequence: TGTGCCAGCAGCCAAGCGGGCAGTTTACGGCCCCAGCATTTT. Amino acids: CASSQAGSLRPQHF.

This clone was seen just once. J is TRBJ1-1 and V is TRBV10-3; D remains unclear. Per germline, CDR1 ENHRY and CDR2 SYGVKD. V was cut by 0 bases and J by 0 bases, with 11 bases left in between. CDR3 size: 16 residues. CDR3 residues: CAISESVRAMNTEAFF. For the CDR3, the DNA is TGTGCCATCAGTGAGTCAGTGAGGGCAATGAACACTGAAGCTTTCTTT.

The V and J genes are TRBV5-4 and TRBJ1-1; no firm D call. This CDR3 has 13 residues. Germline-derived CDR1 and CDR2 are SGHNT and YYREEE (reference sequence). V gave up 0 bases and J gave up 11 bases, with 14 bases separating them. The CDR3 region has the DNA TGTGCCAGCAGCTTGGACCCGCCCGCTCGGGCTTTCTTT. Protein: CASSLDPPARAFF. Based on the CDR3 plus reference TRBV5-4 and TRBJ1-1, the full variable domain is ETGVTQSPTHLIKTRGQQVTLRCSSQSGHNTVSWYQQALGQGPQFIFQYYREEENGRGNFPPRFSGLQFPNYSSELNVNALELDDSALYLCASSLDPPARAFFGQGTRLTVV.

J is TRBJ2-3 and V is TRBV6-1, with D uncertain. CDR1 and CDR2 (germline): MNHNS, SASEGT. V gave up 0 bases and J gave up 6 bases, with 7 bases separating them. The CDR3 covers 13 residues. CDR3 nucleotide sequence: TGTGCCAGCAGTGAAGCGACGAGGGATACGCAGTATTTT. It codes for CASSEATRDTQYF.

The rearrangement joins TRBV28 to TRBJ2-1; 7 nucleotides agree with TRBD1. J lost 5 bases, V lost 6 bases, and 4 bases had no gene match. CDR3 length: 13 amino acids. In germline, CDR1 is MDHEN, CDR2 SYDVKM. In nucleotides, the CDR3 is TGTGCCAGCAGAAGGGACAGTCACAATGAGCAGTTCTTC. It specifies CASRRDSHNEQFF.

This chain links TRBV18 with TRBJ2-7; the D call may be TRBD1 or TRBD2 (5 bases each). The CDR3 covers 15 residues. The ends were cut back, 6 bases at V and 5 bases at J, with 20 bases in the middle. Per the germline V gene, CDR1 is KGHSH and CDR2 is LQKENI. The CDR3 is CASSPPGRPVNEQYF. DNA for the CDR3: TGTGCCAGCTCCCCCCCGGGACGGCCTGTCAACGAGCAGTACTTC. The full variable domain, in which reference TRBV18 and TRBJ2-7 provide the parts outside the CDR3, is NAGVMQNPRHLVRRRGQEARLRCSPMKGHSHVYWYRQLPEEGLKFMVYLQKENIIDESGMPKERFSAEFPKEGPSILRIQQVVRGDSAAYFCASSPPGRPVNEQYFGPGTRLTVT.

This clone is labeled as medium-sized (0.01 to 0.1%). The chain combines TRBV7-2 with TRBJ1-2; the D gene is possibly TRBD1 (5 bases). Germline V lookup: CDR1 SGHTA, CDR2 FQGNSA. The CDR3 is 12 residues long. The germline V and J ends were trimmed by 5 bases and 4 bases, with 8 bases remaining between them. The CDR3 DNA reads as TGTGCCAGCAGCCCGGGACGCTATGGCTACACCTTC. This gives the protein CASSPGRYGYTF.